Listed below are T cell receptor beta chains from one sample, sequenced in a study of metastatic and nonmetastatic thyroid tumors. TCRdb re-called the PCR reads with MiXCR. The sample gives roughly 30,000 clones, about 19% of which show up once; 7.5% to 9.5% is in the top ten. Sequencing was done on a sample of blood. The receptors were gathered from a female donor with papillary thyroid cancer or a benign thyroid nodule (not recorded which). Some clones in this sample may be carry-over from other donors' samples. CDR3s include the opening cysteine and the closing phenylalanine or tryptophan. Fields, in order: D gene, V gene, J gene, clone size, CDR3 DNA, CDR3 protein. D genes are given only for firm matches. Part of the rows lack a size; the others show once, few, many or a class for expanded clones.

d_call: TRBD2; v_call: TRBV20-1; j_call: TRBJ2-3; clone_size: medium-sized; cdr3_nt: TGCAGTGCTAGTCCCGGCCATGAGCGGGGGGTAGACACAGATACGCAGTATTTT; cdr3_aa: CSASPGHERGVDTDTQYF
d_call: NA; v_call: TRBV7-9; j_call: TRBJ2-1; clone_size: once; cdr3_nt: TGTGCCAGCGTCCTAGCGCATTCCTACAATGAGCAGTTCTTC; cdr3_aa: CASVLAHSYNEQFF
d_call: TRBD2; v_call: TRBV12-3/TRBV12-4; j_call: TRBJ2-2; clone_size: many; cdr3_nt: TGTGCCAGCAGTTTGGGGGGGGCCGGGGAGCTGTTTTTT; cdr3_aa: CASSLGGAGELFF
d_call: NA; v_call: TRBV6-4; j_call: TRBJ1-2; clone_size: few; cdr3_nt: TGTGCCAGCAGTGAACAGCCGGGTAGTGGCTACACCTTC; cdr3_aa: CASSEQPGSGYTF
d_call: NA; v_call: TRBV7-3; j_call: TRBJ2-3; clone_size: many; cdr3_nt: TGTGCCAGCAGCTTTTCCCCGAGCGAGACTACGCAGTATTTT; cdr3_aa: CASSFSPSETTQYF
d_call: NA; v_call: TRBV7-6; j_call: TRBJ2-3; clone_size: NA; cdr3_nt: TGTGCCAGTAGCTTCCGAGGGCCCACAGATACGCAGTATTTT; cdr3_aa: CASSFRGPTDTQYF
d_call: NA; v_call: TRBV20-1; j_call: TRBJ1-1; clone_size: many; cdr3_nt: TGCAGTGCTAGCCATGGAGGGGTTAGGGCTGAAGCTTTCTTT; cdr3_aa: CSASHGGVRAEAFF
d_call: TRBD1; v_call: TRBV12-3/TRBV12-4; j_call: TRBJ1-2; clone_size: many; cdr3_nt: TGTGCCAGCAGACGGACAGGGGATGGCTACACCTTC; cdr3_aa: CASRRTGDGYTF
d_call: TRBD2; v_call: TRBV6-1; j_call: TRBJ2-2; clone_size: many; cdr3_nt: TGTGCCAGCAGCTCCCTCTCCGGGGGGAGAAACACCGGGGAGCTGTTTTTT; cdr3_aa: CASSSLSGGRNTGELFF
d_call: TRBD2; v_call: TRBV6-2/TRBV6-3; j_call: TRBJ2-2; clone_size: NA; cdr3_nt: TGTGCCAGCAGCCATACTAGCGGGAGAGACACCGGGGAGCTGTTTTTT; cdr3_aa: CASSHTSGRDTGELFF
d_call: TRBD2; v_call: TRBV7-9; j_call: TRBJ2-7; clone_size: many; cdr3_nt: TGTGCCAGCAGCGTTAGCGGGGACAACGAGCAGTACTTC; cdr3_aa: CASSVSGDNEQYF
d_call: TRBD2; v_call: TRBV6-2/TRBV6-3; j_call: TRBJ2-1; clone_size: few; cdr3_nt: TGTGCCAGCATCCCGGGACTAGCGGGGAGCAATGAGCAGTTCTTC; cdr3_aa: CASIPGLAGSNEQFF
d_call: NA; v_call: TRBV19; j_call: TRBJ1-5; clone_size: many; cdr3_nt: TGTGCCAGTAGTATAAGGGTCCCGGAGCAGCCCCAGCATTTT; cdr3_aa: CASSIRVPEQPQHF
d_call: NA; v_call: TRBV6-1; j_call: TRBJ2-6; clone_size: NA; cdr3_nt: TGTGCCAGCAGTGAAAGGGACTCTGGGGCCAACGTCCTGACTTTC; cdr3_aa: CASSERDSGANVLTF
d_call: NA; v_call: TRBV11-2; j_call: TRBJ2-3; clone_size: NA; cdr3_nt: TGTGCCAGCAGCCACACCCCGTCGGGGTCGACAGATACGCAGTATTTT; cdr3_aa: CASSHTPSGSTDTQYF
d_call: NA; v_call: TRBV12-3/TRBV12-4; j_call: TRBJ2-2; clone_size: many; cdr3_nt: TGTGCCAGCAGTTTAGCGATGGGTTTGTCCGGGGAGCTGTTTTTT; cdr3_aa: CASSLAMGLSGELFF
d_call: NA; v_call: TRBV29-1; j_call: TRBJ1-2; clone_size: many; cdr3_nt: TGCAGCTACCGGAAGGATGTAGCTAACTATGGCTACACCTTC; cdr3_aa: CSYRKDVANYGYTF
d_call: NA; v_call: TRBV28; j_call: TRBJ2-7; clone_size: few; cdr3_nt: TGTGCCAGCTCGCCCCCCGGGACACTCTACGAGCAGTACTTC; cdr3_aa: CASSPPGTLYEQYF